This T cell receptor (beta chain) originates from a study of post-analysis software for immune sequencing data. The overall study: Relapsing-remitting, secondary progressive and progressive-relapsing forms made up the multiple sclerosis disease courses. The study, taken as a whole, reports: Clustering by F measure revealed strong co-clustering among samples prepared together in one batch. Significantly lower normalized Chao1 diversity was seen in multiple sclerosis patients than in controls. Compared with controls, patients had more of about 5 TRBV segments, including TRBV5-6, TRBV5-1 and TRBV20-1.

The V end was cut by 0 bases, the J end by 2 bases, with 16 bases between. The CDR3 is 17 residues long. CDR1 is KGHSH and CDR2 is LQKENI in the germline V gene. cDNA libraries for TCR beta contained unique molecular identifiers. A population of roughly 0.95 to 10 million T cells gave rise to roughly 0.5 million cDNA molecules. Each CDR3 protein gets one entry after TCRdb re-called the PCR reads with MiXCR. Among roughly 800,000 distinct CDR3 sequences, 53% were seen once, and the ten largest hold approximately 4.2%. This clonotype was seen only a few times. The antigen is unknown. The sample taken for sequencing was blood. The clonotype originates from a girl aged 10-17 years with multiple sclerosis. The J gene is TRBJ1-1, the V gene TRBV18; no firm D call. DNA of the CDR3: TGTGCCAGCTCACCACCAGCCAGCGAGGGTTTTAACACTGAAGCTTTCTTT. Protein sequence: CASSPPASEGFNTEAFF.